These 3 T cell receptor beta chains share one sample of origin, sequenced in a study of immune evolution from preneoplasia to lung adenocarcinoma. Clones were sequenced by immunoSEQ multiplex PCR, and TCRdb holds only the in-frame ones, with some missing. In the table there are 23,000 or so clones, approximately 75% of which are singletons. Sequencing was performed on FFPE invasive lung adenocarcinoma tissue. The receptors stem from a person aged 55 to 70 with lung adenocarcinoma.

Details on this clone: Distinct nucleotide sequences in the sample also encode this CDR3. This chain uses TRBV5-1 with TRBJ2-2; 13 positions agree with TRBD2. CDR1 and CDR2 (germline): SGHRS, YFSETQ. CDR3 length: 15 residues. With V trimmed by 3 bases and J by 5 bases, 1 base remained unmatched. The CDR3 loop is CASSSGLAGTGELFF. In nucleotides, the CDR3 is TGCGCCAGCAGCTCGGGACTAGCGGGGACCGGGGAGCTGTTTTTT.

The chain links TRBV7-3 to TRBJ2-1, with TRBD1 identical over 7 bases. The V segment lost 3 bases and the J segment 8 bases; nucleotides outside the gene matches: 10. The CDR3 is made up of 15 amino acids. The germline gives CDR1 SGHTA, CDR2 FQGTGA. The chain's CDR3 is CASSLTGRMGDEQFF. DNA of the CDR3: TGTGCCAGCAGCTTGACAGGGAGAATGGGCGATGAGCAGTTCTTC.

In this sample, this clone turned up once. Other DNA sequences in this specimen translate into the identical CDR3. The CDR3: CASSFETPNYGYTF. For the CDR3, the DNA is TGCGCCAGCAGCTTTGAAACGCCTAACTATGGCTACACCTTC. The chain employs TRBV5-1 and TRBJ1-2; no reliable D call. Germline-derived CDR1 and CDR2 are SGHRS and YFSETQ. This CDR3 has 14 residues. V lost 2 bases, J lost 0 bases, and 8 bases lay in between.